This T cell receptor beta chain appears in the sequencing data of a study of cytomegalovirus exposure and HLA in healthy donors. In its sample, this clone was seen a few times. This CDR3 has 12 residues. V was cut by 3 bases and J by 1 base, with 3 bases left in between. Germline values: CDR1 SGHNT, CDR2 YYREEE (reference sequence). With 60 Vbeta and 13 Jbeta primers, the PCR was carried out. Libraries were prepared by immunoSEQ multiplex PCR; TCRdb keeps only in-frame clonotypes and omits some of them. This table has 100,000 to 150,000 clones, approximately 78% appearing once. The source is a woman in her twenties or thirties in good health and CMV-seronegative. Input material: PBMCs. The V and J genes are TRBV5-4 and TRBJ2-3; D is undetermined. The CDR3 nucleotides read TGTGCCAGCAGCTCGGGCACAGATACGCAGTATTTT. This translates into CASSSGTDTQYF.